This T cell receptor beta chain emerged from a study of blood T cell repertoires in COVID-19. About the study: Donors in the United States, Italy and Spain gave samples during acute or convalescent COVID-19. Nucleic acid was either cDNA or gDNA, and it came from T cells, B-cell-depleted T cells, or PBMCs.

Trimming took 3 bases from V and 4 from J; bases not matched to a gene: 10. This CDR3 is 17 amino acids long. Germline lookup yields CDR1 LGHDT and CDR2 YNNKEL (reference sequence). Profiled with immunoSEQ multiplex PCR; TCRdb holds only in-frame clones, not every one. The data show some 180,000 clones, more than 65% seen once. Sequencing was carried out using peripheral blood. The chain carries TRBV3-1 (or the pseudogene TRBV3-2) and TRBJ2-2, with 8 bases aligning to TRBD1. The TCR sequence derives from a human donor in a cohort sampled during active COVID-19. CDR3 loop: CASSQLPGQVGTGELFF. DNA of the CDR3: TGTGCCAGCAGCCAGCTCCCGGGACAGGTCGGCACCGGGGAGCTGTTTTTT.